A selection of T cell receptor beta chains follows, all from one sample in a study of response to subunit inactivated influenza vaccine. TCRdb passed the RT-PCR reads through MiXCR, listing each CDR3 protein once. This sample has approximately 490,000 distinct CDR3 sequences, with approximately 7.3% found just once. The specimen comprised PBMCs from blood, sampled about 24 months after vaccination. Receptors were obtained from a man aged 45-69 years who received an inactivated influenza vaccine. The CDR3 runs from the conserved cysteine through the conserved F or W. A D gene is named only where the DNA matches it firmly. The size entry is marked missing in some rows and otherwise reads once, few, many or a size class.

size: few; J: TRBJ2-3; D: .; V: TRBV4-3; DNA: TGCGCCAGCAGCCAATCCCAAGGCGTTCGCGATACGCAGTATTTT; CDR3: CASSQSQGVRDTQYF
size: many; J: TRBJ2-5; D: .; V: TRBV6-5; DNA: TGTGCCAGCAGGGTGGGTGAGACCCAGTACTTC; CDR3: CASRVGETQYF
size: few; J: TRBJ2-3; D: TRBD1; V: TRBV7-9; DNA: TGTGCCAGCAGCTTGGACAGGGGGCTGGCAACAGATACGCAGTATTTT; CDR3: CASSLDRGLATDTQYF
size: many; J: TRBJ2-3; D: TRBD2; V: TRBV6-2/TRBV6-3; DNA: TGTGCCAGTTCGGGGGGGAGCACAGATACGCAGTATTTT; CDR3: CASSGGSTDTQYF
size: many; J: TRBJ2-5; D: .; V: TRBV18; DNA: TGTGCCAGCTCACAGAACAAGCAAGAGACCCAGTACTTC; CDR3: CASSQNKQETQYF
size: .; J: TRBJ1-1; D: .; V: TRBV28; DNA: TGTGCCAGCAGTTTTTATCCCTCTACAAAATCTACAGGGAGAAGTGAAGCTTTCTTT; CDR3: CASSFYPSTKSTGRSEAFF
size: .; J: TRBJ2-7; D: TRBD2; V: TRBV14; DNA: TGTGCCAGCAGCCAAGGGACTAGCGGGGGGGCCTACGAGCAGTACTTC; CDR3: CASSQGTSGGAYEQYF
size: few; J: TRBJ2-1; D: TRBD2; V: TRBV7-9; DNA: TGTGCCAGCAGCACAGGAGGAGCGGGACGAAGGGATGAGCAGTTCTTC; CDR3: CASSTGGAGRRDEQFF
size: many; J: TRBJ1-1; D: .; V: TRBV20-1; DNA: TGCAGTGCTCAATTACAGGGTCCGAACACTGAAGCTTTCTTT; CDR3: CSAQLQGPNTEAFF
size: few; J: TRBJ2-6; D: .; V: TRBV7-2; DNA: TGTGCCAGCAGCCCGAGCAGGGCTGGGGCCAACGTCCTGACTTTC; CDR3: CASSPSRAGANVLTF
size: .; J: TRBJ2-7; D: TRBD1; V: TRBV6-2/TRBV6-3; DNA: TGTGCCAGACACAGGGGGCCCTACGAGCAGTACTTC; CDR3: CARHRGPYEQYF
size: few; J: TRBJ2-2; D: TRBD1; V: TRBV6-2/TRBV6-3; DNA: TGTGCCAGCAGTCGAGGACAGGGGGCCGACACCGGGGAGCTGTTTTTT; CDR3: CASSRGQGADTGELFF
size: few; J: TRBJ2-5; D: .; V: TRBV25-1; DNA: TGTGCCAGCAGTGAGGCGCAGGGCACTCAAGAGACCCAGTACTTC; CDR3: CASSEAQGTQETQYF
size: few; J: TRBJ1-1; D: .; V: TRBV29-1; DNA: TGCAGCGTTGAGGATTCGAACACTGAAGCTTTCTTT; CDR3: CSVEDSNTEAFF
size: many; J: TRBJ2-1; D: TRBD2; V: TRBV6-2/TRBV6-3; DNA: TGTGCCAGCAGCCCTAGCGGGAGACGCTACAATGAGCAGTTCTTC; CDR3: CASSPSGRRYNEQFF
size: .; J: TRBJ1-2; D: TRBD1; V: TRBV29-1; DNA: TGCAGCGTAGCCATCGGGACAGGGTGGTATGGCTACACCTTC; CDR3: CSVAIGTGWYGYTF
size: few; J: TRBJ2-3; D: .; V: TRBV12-3/TRBV12-4; DNA: TGTGCCAGCAGACCCCACGTCACAGATACGCAGTATTTT; CDR3: CASRPHVTDTQYF
size: many; J: TRBJ2-2; D: .; V: TRBV12-3/TRBV12-4; DNA: TGTGCCAGCAGCAATTTAGGGTCGGCCGGGGAGCTGTTTTTT; CDR3: CASSNLGSAGELFF
size: few; J: TRBJ2-7; D: TRBD2; V: TRBV11-2; DNA: TGTGCCAGCAGCTTAGTTCCTCGGGGGGACTCCTACGAGCAGTACTTC; CDR3: CASSLVPRGDSYEQYF
size: many; J: TRBJ2-1; D: TRBD2; V: TRBV4-3; DNA: TGCGCCAGCAGCCAAGAGTCCGGGCTAGCGGGGGGCAATGAGCAGTTCTTC; CDR3: CASSQESGLAGGNEQFF
size: few; J: TRBJ1-2; D: TRBD1; V: TRBV5-1; DNA: TGCGCCAGCAGTCCCGGACAGGGGTGGGATCCGCTTGGCTACACCTTC; CDR3: CASSPGQGWDPLGYTF
size: few; J: TRBJ2-5; D: .; V: TRBV12-3/TRBV12-4; DNA: TGTGCCAGCAGTTTGACGTCCGGGGCGCGGGGAGAGACCCAGTACTTC; CDR3: CASSLTSGARGETQYF
size: .; J: TRBJ2-3; D: TRBD2; V: TRBV20-1; DNA: TGCTGTGCTAGACGCATAGCGGGGGGGCCGAGAAGAGATACGCAGTATTTT; CDR3: CCARRIAGGPRRDTQYF
size: .; J: TRBJ2-7; D: TRBD2; V: TRBV18; DNA: TGTGCCAGCTCACTGCTCGCTAGCGGGAGTGGCGACGAGCAGTACTTC; CDR3: CASSLLASGSGDEQYF
size: many; J: TRBJ2-2; D: TRBD1; V: TRBV10-3; DNA: TGTGCCATCAGTGAAGGGGACAGTCTATCCACCGGGGAGCTGTTTTTT; CDR3: CAISEGDSLSTGELFF
size: few; J: TRBJ2-6; D: .; V: TRBV10-2; DNA: TGCGCCAGCTTACAGGACTCTGGGGCCAACGTCCTGACTTTC; CDR3: CASLQDSGANVLTF
size: few; J: TRBJ2-3; D: .; V: TRBV7-3; DNA: TGTGCCAGCAGCCTTGCGGGGCTCCCGGTAGATACGCAGTATTTT; CDR3: CASSLAGLPVDTQYF
size: .; J: TRBJ2-1; D: TRBD2; V: TRBV27; DNA: TGTGCCAGCAGTGCGACTAGCGGGTTTAGTAATGAGCAGTTCTTC; CDR3: CASSATSGFSNEQFF
size: .; J: TRBJ2-2; D: TRBD2; V: TRBV20-1; DNA: TGCAGTGACGGCGGGAGCGGGAGGGCCGAGGACACCGGGGAGCTGTTTTTT; CDR3: CSDGGSGRAEDTGELFF
size: many; J: TRBJ2-5; D: .; V: TRBV10-3; DNA: TGTGCCATCAGGAAAGGCGAGGGGGAGACCCAGTACTTC; CDR3: CAIRKGEGETQYF
size: few; J: TRBJ1-1; D: .; V: TRBV20-1; DNA: TGCAGTGCTAGAGGGGGAGTGGGAGCTTTCTTT; CDR3: CSARGGVGAFF
size: .; J: TRBJ2-5; D: TRBD1; V: TRBV2; DNA: TGTGCCAGCAGTTCCCCGGACAGGCAAGAGACCCAGTACTTC; CDR3: CASSSPDRQETQYF
size: few; J: TRBJ2-2; D: TRBD1; V: TRBV6-5; DNA: TGTGCCAGCAGTTTCAAGGGGGCAGCCGGGGAGCTGTTTTTT; CDR3: CASSFKGAAGELFF
size: .; J: TRBJ2-3; D: .; V: TRBV7-6; DNA: TGTGCCAGCAGCTTATGGGGCGGGAACACAGATACGCAGTATTTT; CDR3: CASSLWGGNTDTQYF
size: few; J: TRBJ2-5; D: TRBD1; V: TRBV11-1; DNA: TGTGCCAGCAGCACAGTAGGGGGCGCGGGACAGGACCAAGAGACCCAGTACTTC; CDR3: CASSTVGGAGQDQETQYF
size: .; J: TRBJ2-7; D: .; V: TRBV20-1; DNA: TGCAGTGCTAGTGGTAGCGGCCTCTCCTACGAGCAGTACTTC; CDR3: CSASGSGLSYEQYF
size: .; J: TRBJ2-1; D: .; V: TRBV20-1; DNA: TGCAGTGGCTGGCCCGAGAGCTCCTACAATGAGCAGTTCTTC; CDR3: CSGWPESSYNEQFF
size: many; J: TRBJ2-4; D: .; V: TRBV12-3/TRBV12-4; DNA: TGTGCCAGCACCATCTTCGGGGTCAGTAAAAACATTCAGTACTTC; CDR3: CASTIFGVSKNIQYF
size: many; J: TRBJ2-1; D: TRBD1; V: TRBV20-1; DNA: TGCAGTGCTAGAGATGCCGGACCAACAGGGGATGAGCAGTTCTTC; CDR3: CSARDAGPTGDEQFF
size: .; J: TRBJ2-7; D: .; V: TRBV5-6; DNA: TGTGCCAGCAGCTTGCGGGTGGGCTACGAGCAGTACTTC; CDR3: CASSLRVGYEQYF
size: many; J: TRBJ1-4; D: .; V: TRBV5-1; DNA: TGCGCCAGCAGCGTCGGACAGCCAATTAATGAAAAACTGTTTTTT; CDR3: CASSVGQPINEKLFF
size: few; J: TRBJ2-1; D: TRBD2; V: TRBV3-1; DNA: TGTGCCAGCAGCCACCTAGCGGGGGACAATGAGCAGTTCTTC; CDR3: CASSHLAGDNEQFF